This T cell receptor beta chain was found in a study of radiation and T cells in renal cell carcinoma. About the study: Nephrectomy followed 15 Gy stereotactic body radiation by 4 weeks. The study, taken as a whole, reports: No pretreatment tumor biopsies were available for baseline clonotypes. Top tumor clonotypes rose in blood 2 weeks post-radiation, then contracted.

V lost 1 base and J lost 2, with 3 bases in between. Germline CDR1 is SEHNR and CDR2 is FQNEAQ (reference sequence). The CDR3 length is 13 residues. Described time point: blood 2 weeks post-SBRT. Treatment specified: 15 Gy SBRT to primary tumor, nephrectomy 4 weeks later. After SBRT, blood was collected at 2 and 4 weeks, plus baseline. With respect to this clone: Its antigen is still unknown.

The data were produced by immunoSEQ multiplex PCR, yet TCRdb's version contains in-frame clones alone and is incomplete. The data hold about 130,000 clones, with 88% observed a single time. This receptor was taken from a woman between 70 and 85 years old with renal cell carcinoma. The chain is built from TRBV7-9 and TRBJ2-1; D gene ambiguous. Sequenced material: blood, taken from a patient whose treatment included radiotherapy and nephrectomy. CDR3 DNA: TGTGCCAGCAGCTTAGAAGCCTACAATGAGCAGTTCTTC. It yields the protein CASSLEAYNEQFF.